The 2 T cell receptor beta chains given below trace back to one sample, sequenced in a study of CD8+CD57+ T cells in acquired aplastic anemia. Genomic DNA served as template for TCR beta VDJ and CDR3 profiling. TCRdb processed the reads anew with MiXCR; each CDR3 protein has one entry. Here the sample spans approximately 190,000 distinct CDR3 sequences, roughly half being singletons. Sequencing was done on patients that had shown CD8+CD57+ cell expansion by flow cytometry. Sequencing input: sorted CD4+, CD8+, or CD8+CD57+ T cells (not recorded which) from PBMCs. These receptors were obtained from a human donor with aplastic anemia.

Ten or more counts support this clonotype. V usage is TRBV2 and J usage is TRBJ2-1, with 8 bases identical to TRBD1. The J segment lost 3 bases and the V segment lost 5 bases, leaving 6 bases of the junction unmatched. Germline V gives CDR1 SNHLY, CDR2 FYNNEI. This CDR3 contains 15 residues. This chain's CDR3 is CASSQQGALYNEQFF. CDR3 bases: TGTGCCAGCAGTCAGCAGGGGGCGCTCTACAATGAGCAGTTCTTC. Looking up the rest from reference TRBV2 and TRBJ2-1 gives the full variable domain: EPEVTQTPSHQVTQMGQEVILRCVPISNHLYFYWYRQILGQKVEFLVSFYNNEISEKSEIFDDQFSVERPDGSNFTLKIRSTKLEDSAMYFCASSQQGALYNEQFFGPGTRLTVL.

The chain recombines TRBV3-1 with TRBJ2-3; 15 bases align to TRBD2. The germline CDR1 and CDR2 sequences are LGHDT and YNNKEL (reference sequence). Trimming cost V 4 bases and J 5 bases; bases outside gene matches: 7. CDR3 length equals 17 residues. CDR3 sequence: CASSPRTSGRVGDTQYF. The CDR3 DNA reads TGTGCCAGCAGCCCCAGGACTAGCGGGAGGGTCGGAGATACGCAGTATTTT.